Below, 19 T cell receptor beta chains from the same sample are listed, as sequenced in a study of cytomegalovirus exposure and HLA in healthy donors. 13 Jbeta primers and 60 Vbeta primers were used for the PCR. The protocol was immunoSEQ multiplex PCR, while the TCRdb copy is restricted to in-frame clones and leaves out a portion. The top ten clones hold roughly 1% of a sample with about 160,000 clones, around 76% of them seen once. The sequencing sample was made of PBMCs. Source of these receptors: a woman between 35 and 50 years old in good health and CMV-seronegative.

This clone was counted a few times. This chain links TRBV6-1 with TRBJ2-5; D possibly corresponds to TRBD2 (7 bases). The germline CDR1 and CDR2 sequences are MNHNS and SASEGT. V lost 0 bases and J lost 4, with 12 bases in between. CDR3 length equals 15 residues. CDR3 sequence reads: CASSEARGGAETQYF. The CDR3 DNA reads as TGTGCCAGCAGTGAAGCCAGGGGAGGGGCAGAGACCCAGTACTTC.

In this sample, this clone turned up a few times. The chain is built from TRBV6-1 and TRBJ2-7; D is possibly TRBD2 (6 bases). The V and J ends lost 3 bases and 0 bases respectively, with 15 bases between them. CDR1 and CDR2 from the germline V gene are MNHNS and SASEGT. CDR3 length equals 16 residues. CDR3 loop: CASSDQASALSYEQYF. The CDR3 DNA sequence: TGTGCCAGCAGTGATCAGGCTAGCGCCCTCTCCTACGAGCAGTACTTC.

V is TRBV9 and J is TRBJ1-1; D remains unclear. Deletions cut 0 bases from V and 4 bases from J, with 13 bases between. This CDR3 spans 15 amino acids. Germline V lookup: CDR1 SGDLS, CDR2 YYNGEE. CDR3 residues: CASSVDYLGGTEAFF. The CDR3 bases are TGTGCCAGCAGCGTAGATTATCTGGGAGGCACTGAAGCTTTCTTT.

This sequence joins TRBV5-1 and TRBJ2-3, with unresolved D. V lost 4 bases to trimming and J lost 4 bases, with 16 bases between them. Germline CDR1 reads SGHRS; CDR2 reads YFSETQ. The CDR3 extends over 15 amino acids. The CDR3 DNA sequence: TGCGCCAGCAGCCCCCCAAACTTACGGGCAGATACGCAGTATTTT. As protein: CASSPPNLRADTQYF.

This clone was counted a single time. DNA for the CDR3: TGTGCCAGTAGTATCCGGCGCTGGCATTCGGGACAGGTAAACGATACGCAGTATTTT. This gives the protein CASSIRRWHSGQVNDTQYF. The chain couples TRBV19 to TRBJ2-3; 8 bases align to TRBD1. The CDR3 totals 19 residues. The junction had 20 bases not matched to a gene; V was cut back by 3 bases and J by 6 bases. Germline V lookup: CDR1 LNHDA, CDR2 SQIVND (reference sequence).

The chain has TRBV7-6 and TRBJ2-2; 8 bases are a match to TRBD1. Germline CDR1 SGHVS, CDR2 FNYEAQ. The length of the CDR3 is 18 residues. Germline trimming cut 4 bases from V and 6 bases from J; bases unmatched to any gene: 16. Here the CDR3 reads CASSSGYPGTGLSGELFF. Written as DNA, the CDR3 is TGTGCCAGCAGCTCCGGATATCCCGGGACAGGATTGTCCGGGGAGCTGTTTTTT.

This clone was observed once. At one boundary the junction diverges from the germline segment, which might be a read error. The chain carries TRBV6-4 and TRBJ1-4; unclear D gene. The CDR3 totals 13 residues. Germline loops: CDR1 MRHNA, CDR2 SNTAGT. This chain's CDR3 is CASSVRFNEQLFF. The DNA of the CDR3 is TGTGCCAGCAGTGTGCGGTTTAATGAACAACTGTTTTTT.

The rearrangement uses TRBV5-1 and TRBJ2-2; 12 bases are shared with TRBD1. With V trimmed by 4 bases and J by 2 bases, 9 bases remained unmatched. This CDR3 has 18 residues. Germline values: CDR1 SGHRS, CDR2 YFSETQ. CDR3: CASSVGTGGSRNTGELFF. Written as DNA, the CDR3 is TGCGCCAGCAGCGTCGGGACAGGGGGCTCGCGAAACACCGGGGAGCTGTTTTTT.

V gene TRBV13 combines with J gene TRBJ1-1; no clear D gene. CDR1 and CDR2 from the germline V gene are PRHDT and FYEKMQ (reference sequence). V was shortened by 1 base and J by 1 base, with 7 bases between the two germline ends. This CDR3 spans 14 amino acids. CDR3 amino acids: CASSLEAGNTEAFF. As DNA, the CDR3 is TGTGCCAGCAGCTTAGAGGCAGGGAACACTGAAGCTTTCTTT.

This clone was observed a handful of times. DNA for the CDR3: TGTGCCAGCAGCGCCGACAGGGCCTACGAGCAGTACTTC. Amino acids: CASSADRAYEQYF. The genes are TRBV7-9 and TRBJ2-7; TRBD1 agrees at 7 bases. CDR3 length: 13 amino acids. The trim removed 5 bases at V and 2 bases at J, leaving 3 bases unmatched. CDR1 and CDR2 (germline): SEHNR, FQNEAQ (reference sequence).

CDR3: CASSSLAGLDNEQFF. The CDR3 coding sequence is TGCGCCAGCAGCTCACTAGCGGGCCTCGACAATGAGCAGTTCTTC. This rearrangement joins TRBV5-1 to TRBJ2-1, with TRBD2 matching over 9 bases. J lost 5 bases, V lost 3 bases, and 6 bases had no gene match. The CDR3 covers 15 residues. Germline V gene sequence: CDR1 SGHRS, CDR2 YFSETQ.

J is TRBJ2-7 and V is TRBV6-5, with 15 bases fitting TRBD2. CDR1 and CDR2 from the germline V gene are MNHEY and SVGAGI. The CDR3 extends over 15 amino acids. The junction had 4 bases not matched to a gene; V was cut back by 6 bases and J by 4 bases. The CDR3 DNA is TGTGCCAGCAGGCCAGGACTAGCGGGAGGGTACGAGCAGTACTTC. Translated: CASRPGLAGGYEQYF.

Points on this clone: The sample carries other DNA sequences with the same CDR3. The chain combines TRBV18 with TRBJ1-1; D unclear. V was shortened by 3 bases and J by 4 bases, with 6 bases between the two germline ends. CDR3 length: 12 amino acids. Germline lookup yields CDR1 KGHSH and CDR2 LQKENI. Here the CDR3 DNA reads TGTGCCAGCTCACCGGCTGGCACTGAAGCTTTCTTT. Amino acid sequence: CASSPAGTEAFF.

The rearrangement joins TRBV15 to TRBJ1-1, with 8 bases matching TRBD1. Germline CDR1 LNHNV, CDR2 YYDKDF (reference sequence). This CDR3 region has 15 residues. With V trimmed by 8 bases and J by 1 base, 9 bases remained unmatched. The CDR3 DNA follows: TGTGCCACCGCCCCAGGGGGCTTGGGGAACACTGAAGCTTTCTTT. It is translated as CATAPGGLGNTEAFF.

The CDR3 loop reads CASSSGTSAYNEQFF. The CDR3, as DNA: TGTGCCAGCAGCTCCGGGACTAGCGCATACAATGAGCAGTTCTTC. This chain links TRBV14 with TRBJ2-1, with 10 bases lining up with TRBD2. This CDR3 spans 15 amino acids. V lost 5 bases and J lost 4; bases outside the gene matches: 5. Germline CDR1 is SGHDN and CDR2 is FVKESK.

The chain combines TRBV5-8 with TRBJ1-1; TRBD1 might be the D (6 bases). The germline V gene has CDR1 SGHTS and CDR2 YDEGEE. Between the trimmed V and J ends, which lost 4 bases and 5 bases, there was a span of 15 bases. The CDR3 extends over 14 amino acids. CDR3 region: CASSPTGIRTEAFF. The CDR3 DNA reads TGTGCCAGCAGCCCCACAGGGATCAGGACTGAAGCTTTCTTT.

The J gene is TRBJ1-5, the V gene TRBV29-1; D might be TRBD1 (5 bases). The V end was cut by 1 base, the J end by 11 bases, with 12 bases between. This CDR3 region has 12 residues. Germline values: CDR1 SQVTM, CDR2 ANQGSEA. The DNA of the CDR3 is TGCAGCGTTGAAGTTTCGTCAGGGACCCAGCATTTT. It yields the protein CSVEVSSGTQHF.

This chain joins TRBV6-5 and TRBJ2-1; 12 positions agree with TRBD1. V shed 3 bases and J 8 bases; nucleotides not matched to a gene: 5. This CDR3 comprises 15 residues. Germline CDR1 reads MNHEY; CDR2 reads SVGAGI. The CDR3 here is CASSYRDRGQYEQFF. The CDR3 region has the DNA TGTGCCAGCAGTTATCGGGACAGGGGGCAATATGAGCAGTTCTTC.

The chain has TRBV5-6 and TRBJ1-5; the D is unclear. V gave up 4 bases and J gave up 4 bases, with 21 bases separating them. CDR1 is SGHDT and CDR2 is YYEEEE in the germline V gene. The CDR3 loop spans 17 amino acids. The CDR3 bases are TGTGCCAGCAGCGTCTACACCGGGAGACCTGATAATCAGCCCCAGCATTTT. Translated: CASSVYTGRPDNQPQHF.